One sample yielded the 25 T cell receptor beta chains listed below, sequenced in a study of CXCR3-negative and CXCR3-positive naive CD8 T cells. UMI-labeled 5' RACE yielded the TRB cDNA libraries. Each CDR3 protein gets one entry in TCRdb, which reprocessed the 5' RACE reads and gives no DNA. In total, the table holds 46,000 or so distinct CDR3 sequences. The sequencing input was naive CXCR3- CD8+ T cells from blood. Noted subset: CD45RO-CCR7+CD27+CD95- naive CD8+ T cells lacking CXCR3 (TNR3-). The receptors were gathered from a human donor in good health. Some clones in this sample may be carry-over from other donors' samples.

This chain uses TRBV20-1 with TRBJ2-3; absent DNA, TCRdb's TRBD1 call cannot be checked. Germline-derived CDR1 and CDR2 are DFQATT and SNEGSKA (reference sequence). The CDR3 runs to 14 residues. The CDR3: CSASIDLAPDTQYF.

This chain uses TRBV4-3 with TRBJ1-1; TCRdb picks TRBD1, but there is no DNA to check that call. Germline lookup yields CDR1 LGHNA and CDR2 YSLEER. This CDR3 has 16 amino acids. This CDR3 reads CASSQDGPPMNTEAFF.

The rearrangement links TRBV29-1 to TRBJ2-1; TCRdb selects TRBD2, and the lack of DNA leaves this call unchecked. Germline values: CDR1 SQVTM, CDR2 ANQGSEA. The CDR3 is 15 residues long. The CDR3 here is CSVELAGALGNEQFF.

J is TRBJ2-2 and V is TRBV28. The CDR3 is made up of 16 amino acids. Germline loops: CDR1 MDHEN, CDR2 SYDVKM. The CDR3 here is CASSRYTFANTGELFF. Variable domain in full (rest from reference TRBV28 and TRBJ2-2): DVKVTQSSRYLVKRTGEKVFLECVQDMDHENMFWYRQDPGLGLRLIYFSYDVKMKEKGDIPEGYSVSREKKERFSLILESASTNQTSMYLCASSRYTFANTGELFFGEGSRLTVL.

The rearrangement uses TRBV28 and TRBJ1-5; TCRdb lists TRBD1, though no DNA is available to test this call. The CDR3 runs to 16 residues. The germline gives CDR1 MDHEN, CDR2 SYDVKM. The CDR3 here is CASSLWDSLSNQPQHF.

The CDR3 sequence: CASSLFRDRGGEQYF. The chain carries TRBV5-1 and TRBJ2-7; TCRdb picks TRBD1, but there is no DNA to check that call. CDR1 is SGHRS, CDR2 YFSETQ, per germline. The CDR3 extends over 15 amino acids.

The chain is built from TRBV29-1 and TRBJ2-7; the TCRdb D gene call, TRBD2, has no DNA to confirm it. Germline V gene lookup returns CDR1 SQVTM and CDR2 ANQGSEA. The CDR3 contains 12 residues. CDR3 amino acids: CSVAGSRAEQYF.

The CDR3 sequence is CASREVSTTGELFF. This chain connects TRBV25-1 to TRBJ2-2. Per the germline V gene, CDR1 is MGHDK and CDR2 is SYGVNS. This CDR3 is built from 14 residues. The full variable domain, completed using reference TRBV25-1 and TRBJ2-2, is EADIYQTPRYLVIGTGKKITLECSQTMGHDKMYWYQQDPGMELHLIHYSYGVNSTEKGDLSSESTVSRIRTEHFPLTLESARPSHTSQYLCASREVSTTGELFFGEGSRLTVL.

The genes are TRBV29-1 and TRBJ2-1; TCRdb selects TRBD2, and the lack of DNA leaves this call unchecked. CDR1 and CDR2 (germline): SQVTM, ANQGSEA. There are 16 residues in the CDR3. CDR3 amino acids: CSVLGLGRGTYNEQFF.

This sequence joins TRBV28 and TRBJ2-5; the TCRdb call, TRBD1, lacks DNA for checking. Germline loops: CDR1 MDHEN, CDR2 SYDVKM. The CDR3 covers 16 residues. The CDR3 sequence: CASSLSPGAQQETQYF.

Here the CDR3 reads CASSQVAATGNTIYF. The rearrangement links TRBV3-1 to TRBJ1-3. CDR1 is LGHDT, CDR2 YNNKEL, per germline (reference sequence). This CDR3 is built from 15 residues.

The rearrangement links TRBV12-3 or TRBV12-4 to TRBJ2-7; there is no DNA to check the TCRdb D call of TRBD2. The CDR3 consists of 14 residues. This CDR3 is CASSLAGLQPEQYF.

The rearrangement uses TRBV7-2 and TRBJ2-1; TCRdb designates TRBD2, a call that cannot be tested without DNA. The CDR3 totals 21 residues. Germline lookup yields CDR1 SGHTA and CDR2 FQGNSA. The CDR3 loop reads CASSSPLGLAGGLGTYNEQFF.

The rearrangement joins TRBV7-7 to TRBJ2-1; absent DNA, TCRdb's TRBD2 call cannot be checked. Germline V CDR1 and CDR2: SSHAT, FNYEAQ (reference sequence). The CDR3 runs 15 residues. CDR3 loop: CASSPQPGLTNEQFF.

The rearrangement links TRBV7-9 to TRBJ2-7. Germline V gives CDR1 SEHNR, CDR2 FQNEAQ (reference sequence). CDR3 length: 17 residues. The CDR3 region is CASTTTRWATSSYEQYF.

The CDR3 spells CSAKNPRPMYQETQYF. This chain connects TRBV20-1 to TRBJ2-5; TCRdb lists TRBD1, though no DNA is available to test this call. The CDR3 has 16 residues. Germline loops: CDR1 DFQATT, CDR2 SNEGSKA (reference sequence).

This chain links TRBV5-1 with TRBJ2-7; TCRdb selects TRBD1, and the lack of DNA leaves this call unchecked. This CDR3 contains 13 residues. Germline V gives CDR1 SGHRS, CDR2 YFSETQ. The CDR3 spells CASSLVGGREQYF.

The chain is built from TRBV5-1 and TRBJ1-5. CDR3 size: 13 residues. Germline V gives CDR1 SGHRS, CDR2 YFSETQ. CDR3 amino acids: CASSLNSGQPQHF. Variable domain in full (rest from reference TRBV5-1 and TRBJ1-5): KAGVTQTPRYLIKTRGQQVTLSCSPISGHRSVSWYQQTPGQGLQFLFEYFSETQRNKGNFPGRFSGRQFSNSRSEMNVSTLELGDSALYLCASSLNSGQPQHFGDGTRLSIL.

The rearrangement joins TRBV7-3 to TRBJ2-1. Germline CDR1 and CDR2: SGHTA and FQGTGA. The length of the CDR3 is 15 residues. Here the CDR3 reads CASSSHQNPYNEQFF.

The chain carries TRBV10-3 and TRBJ1-6. Germline CDR1 and CDR2: ENHRY and SYGVKD. This CDR3 contains 14 residues. CDR3 loop: CAISESEENSPLHF.

The chain recombines TRBV7-9 with TRBJ2-7; the D call from TCRdb, TRBD1, cannot be confirmed without DNA. This CDR3 is 15 amino acids long. The germline V gene encodes CDR1 SEHNR and CDR2 FQNEAQ (reference sequence). The CDR3 region is CASSPRDRETYEQYF. The full variable domain, with the rest looked up from reference TRBV7-9 and TRBJ2-7, is DTGVSQNPRHKITKRGQNVTFRCDPISEHNRLYWYRQTLGQGPEFLTYFQNEAQLEKSRLLSDRFSAERPKGSFSTLEIQRTEQGDSAMYLCASSPRDRETYEQYFGPGTRLTVT.

J is TRBJ2-5 and V is TRBV5-8; TCRdb selects TRBD1, and the lack of DNA leaves this call unchecked. The CDR3 has 15 amino acids. Germline values: CDR1 SGHTS, CDR2 YDEGEE. The CDR3 reads CASSSYRGFQETQYF.

J is TRBJ2-2 and V is TRBV7-6. Germline lookup yields CDR1 SGHVS and CDR2 FNYEAQ. There are 17 residues in the CDR3. CDR3 protein: CASSPRSTKPNTGELFF.

The gene calls are TRBV29-1 and TRBJ2-7; without DNA, the TCRdb call of TRBD1 cannot be checked. The CDR3 totals 14 residues. Per germline, CDR1 SQVTM and CDR2 ANQGSEA. The CDR3 sequence: CSADTTGSSYEQYF.

V and J are TRBV27 and TRBJ2-2; TCRdb's assignment of TRBD1 cannot be checked, as there is no DNA. The V gene's germline CDR1 is MNHEY and CDR2 SMNVEV (reference sequence). The CDR3 consists of 13 residues. The CDR3: CASSSGQVGELFF.